What follows are 27 T cell receptor beta chains derived from one specimen sequenced in a study of T cells in Graves' hyperthyroidism and ophthalmopathy. Researchers amplified the TCR beta CDR3 regions from RNA transcripts. The HTBI set primed first-round TCR CDR3 RT-PCR. One entry per CDR3 protein results from TCRdb running MiXCR on the multiplex PCR reads. The table records about 350,000 distinct CDR3 sequences, approximately 15% of them present only once. Material for sequencing was blood. The receptors originated from a woman aged 25 to 45 with Graves' hyperthyroidism.

Details on this clonotype: Just one base apart from a much larger clone, this may be a read error. The chain carries TRBV6-2 or TRBV6-3 and TRBJ1-3; D remains unclear. The CDR3 runs 14 residues. Deletions cut 6 bases from V and 9 bases from J, with 18 bases between. The germline CDR1 and CDR2 sequences are MNHEY and SVGEGT. Here the CDR3 reads CASSIDSNRSTIYF. CDR3 bases: TGTGCCAGCAGCATTGACTCAAACAGAAGCACCATATATTTT.

The CDR3 sequence: CASSLEGLGPRGAKNIQYF. The CDR3 coding sequence is TGTGCCAGCAGCTTGGAGGGGCTTGGCCCTCGGGGGGCCAAAAACATTCAGTACTTC. The chain is built from TRBV5-5 and TRBJ2-4; D might be TRBD2 (6 bases). The CDR3 is 19 amino acids. CDR1 is SGHKS, CDR2 YYEKEE, per germline (reference sequence). The ends were cut back, 0 bases at V and 1 base at J, with 20 bases in the middle.

Comment on this clonotype: At one end, the junction sequence differs from germline, possibly due to a read error. The V call is TRBV7-9, the J call TRBJ1-3; TRBD1 matches 7 bases. CDR1 and CDR2 (germline): SEHNR, FQNEAQ (reference sequence). This CDR3 comprises 19 residues. CDR3 DNA sequence: TGTGCCAGCAGCTTACTATCCGGGACAGCCCACGGCCCTGGAATCACCATATATTTT. Translated: CASSLLSGTAHGPGITIYF.

This clonotype has at least ten counts. This chain uses TRBV28 with TRBJ2-1; 8 nucleotides align to TRBD1. Germline CDR1 is MDHEN and CDR2 is SYDVKM. V gave up 3 bases and J gave up 15 bases; unmatched junction bases: 13. The CDR3 totals 14 residues. The CDR3 sequence is CASSFPWTGSDRFF. The CDR3 coding sequence is TGTGCCAGCAGTTTCCCCTGGACAGGGTCTGATCGGTTCTTC.

The rearrangement uses TRBV4-1 and TRBJ2-7; D might be TRBD1 (6 bases). The CDR3 spans 15 residues. Trimming removed 4 bases at V and 0 bases at J, with 13 bases between. Germline V gene sequence: CDR1 MGHRA, CDR2 YSYEKL. The CDR3 DNA sequence: TGCGCCAGCAGCCTTAACAGGGATAGCTCCTACGAGCAGTACTTC. Its translation is CASSLNRDSSYEQYF.

This clonotype showed up many times. The rearrangement joins TRBV28 to TRBJ2-7; D might be TRBD1 (6 bases). CDR1 and CDR2 from the germline V gene are MDHEN and SYDVKM. The CDR3 is 15 residues long. Trimming removed 5 bases from V and 2 bases from J, with 16 bases in between. For the CDR3, the DNA is TGTGCCAGCAGTATCCCGACAGGAGTTACCTACGAGCAGTACTTC. Translated: CASSIPTGVTYEQYF.

This clonotype has at least ten counts. J is TRBJ1-5 and V is TRBV28, with D perhaps matching TRBD1 (6 bases). Germline V CDR1 and CDR2: MDHEN, SYDVKM. The CDR3 loop spans 15 amino acids. Deletions cut 5 bases from V and 2 bases from J, with 13 bases between. CDR3 sequence: CASSPSTGGNQPQHF. The CDR3 DNA is TGTGCCAGCAGTCCATCGACAGGAGGCAATCAGCCCCAGCATTTT.

This clonotype was counted only a few times. The chain joins TRBV4-2 to TRBJ1-1; D unclear. The CDR3 runs 13 residues. The germline V gene encodes CDR1 LGHNA and CDR2 YNFKEQ. The V and J ends lost 1 base and 1 base respectively, with 4 bases between them. CDR3: CASSQGQNTEAFF. In nucleotides, the CDR3 is TGTGCCAGCAGCCAAGGCCAGAACACTGAAGCTTTCTTT.

V usage is TRBV10-3 and J usage is TRBJ1-5; TRBD1 matches at 8 bases. The germline V gene has CDR1 ENHRY and CDR2 SYGVKD. J was trimmed by 8 bases and V by 11 bases; bases with no gene match: 11. This CDR3 spans 13 amino acids. The CDR3: CAAGQGPEKPQHF. In DNA, the CDR3 is TGTGCCGCCGGACAGGGCCCAGAGAAGCCCCAGCATTTT.

The chain is built from TRBV20-1 and TRBJ2-5; D may be TRBD1 (6 bases). Germline V lookup: CDR1 DFQATT, CDR2 SNEGSKA (reference sequence). This CDR3 has 13 amino acids. The CDR3 DNA reads TGCAGCACCCCCCAGGGGAAGCGGGAGACCCAGTACTTC. The encoded protein is CSTPQGKRETQYF.

Notes on this clonotype: The CDR3 carries no conserved terminal phenylalanine or tryptophan, so it likely arises from a read error. The chain joins TRBV11-2 to TRBJ1-1; a weak D match, TRBD1 (5 bases). V shed 5 bases and J shed 5 bases, with 15 bases lying between them. The CDR3 has 14 residues. Germline CDR1 SGHAT, CDR2 FQNNGV. CDR3 in DNA: TGTGCCAGCAGCCCGGGGACGTTCTCTACTGAAGCTTTCCTT. Amino acid sequence: CASSPGTFSTEAFL.

This clonotype has a handful of counts. The J gene is TRBJ2-7, the V gene TRBV5-1; D call uncertain. The V end was cut by 4 bases, the J end by 0 bases, with 8 bases between. The CDR3 contains 13 residues. CDR1 SGHRS and CDR2 YFSETQ come from the germline V gene. The CDR3 protein is CASSGVVSYEQYF. CDR3 DNA: TGCGCCAGCAGCGGGGTGGTCTCCTACGAGCAGTACTTC. Together with reference TRBV5-1 and TRBJ2-7, the CDR3 gives the full variable domain: KAGVTQTPRYLIKTRGQQVTLSCSPISGHRSVSWYQQTPGQGLQFLFEYFSETQRNKGNFPGRFSGRQFSNSRSEMNVSTLELGDSALYLCASSGVVSYEQYFGPGTRLTVT.

This clonotype was picked up a small number of times. The J gene is TRBJ2-1, the V gene TRBV29-1; 12 bases line up with TRBD2. Germline lookup yields CDR1 SQVTM and CDR2 ANQGSEA. The length of the CDR3 is 18 residues. Trimming removed 0 bases from V and 4 bases from J; junction bases left unmatched: 10. CDR3 in amino acids: CSVEDRTSGTNSYNEQFF. CDR3 DNA sequence: TGCAGCGTTGAAGATCGGACTAGCGGGACAAATTCGTACAATGAGCAGTTCTTC.

This chain links TRBV7-2 with TRBJ1-1, with no clear D. Between the trimmed V and J ends, which lost 2 bases and 0 bases, there was a span of 10 bases. Germline-derived CDR1 and CDR2 are SGHTA and FQGNSA. This CDR3 has 15 residues. This CDR3 reads CASSLSARLNTEAFF. Here the CDR3 DNA reads TGTGCCAGCAGCTTAAGTGCCAGACTGAACACTGAAGCTTTCTTT.

This clonotype was detected ten times or more. The chain combines TRBV2 with TRBJ2-5; D unclear. The CDR3 spans 11 residues. The V gene lost 6 bases and the J gene lost 1 base, with 3 bases spanning the gap. Per the germline V gene, CDR1 is SNHLY and CDR2 is FYNNEI. The CDR3: CASRAQETQYF. DNA for the CDR3: TGTGCCAGCAGAGCCCAAGAGACCCAGTACTTC.

The rearrangement joins TRBV30 to TRBJ2-3; D not resolved. CDR1 and CDR2 (germline): GTSNPN, SVGIG (reference sequence). The V and J ends lost 4 bases and 3 bases respectively, with 5 bases between them. This CDR3 has 11 amino acids. The CDR3 region has the DNA TGTGCCTGGACCGCGACAGATACGCAGTATTTT. Amino acid sequence: CAWTATDTQYF.

This clonotype was counted ten times or more. The rearrangement links TRBV12-3 or TRBV12-4 to TRBJ1-2; TRBD1 matches 8 bases. V trimming: 4 bases; J trimming: 8 bases; junction bases outside the gene matches: 6. The length of the CDR3 is 13 residues. The CDR3 here is CASSSGQGGGYTF. The CDR3 coding sequence is TGTGCCAGCAGTTCTGGACAGGGAGGCGGCTACACCTTC.

This clonotype was observed a few times. The chain links TRBV7-9 to TRBJ2-7; tentatively, D is TRBD1 or TRBD2 (5 bases each). Germline V gene lookup returns CDR1 SEHNR and CDR2 FQNEAQ (reference sequence). The CDR3 spans 16 residues. The V and J ends lost 1 base and 5 bases respectively, with 18 bases between them. The CDR3 region is CASSLGVVRDRDEQYF. CDR3 DNA: TGTGCCAGCAGCTTAGGGGTCGTCAGGGACCGAGACGAGCAGTACTTC. Complete variable domain (other parts from reference TRBV7-9 and TRBJ2-7): DTGVSQNPRHKITKRGQNVTFRCDPISEHNRLYWYRQTLGQGPEFLTYFQNEAQLEKSRLLSDRFSAERPKGSFSTLEIQRTEQGDSAMYLCASSLGVVRDRDEQYFGPGTRLTVT.

The V and J genes are TRBV28 and TRBJ1-2; D call uncertain. V gave up 3 bases and J gave up 8 bases, with 10 bases separating them. The CDR3 extends over 12 amino acids. Germline V lookup: CDR1 MDHEN, CDR2 SYDVKM. CDR3 nucleotides: TGTGCCAGCAGTTTCGGAAGCTGGGGCTACACCTTC. The encoded protein is CASSFGSWGYTF.

This clonotype was counted a few times. This chain joins TRBV15 and TRBJ2-1; no definite D call. This CDR3 comprises 14 residues. Trimming pared 1 base from V and 6 bases from J, leaving 10 bases between. Germline V gene data show CDR1 as LNHNV and CDR2 as YYDKDF (reference sequence). The CDR3 DNA follows: TGTGCCACCAGCAGAGCTAGTTTAGGCAATGAGCAGTTCTTC. Its translation: CATSRASLGNEQFF.

This chain uses TRBV6-4 with TRBJ2-7, with 8 bases lining up with TRBD2. V trimming: 7 bases; J trimming: 1 base; junction bases outside the gene matches: 12. This CDR3 contains 16 residues. Germline V CDR1 and CDR2: MRHNA, SNTAGT. CDR3 nucleotide sequence: TGTGCCAGCACCGTAACGGGGGGGACATGGTCCTACGAGCAGTACTTC. It encodes CASTVTGGTWSYEQYF.

This clonotype came up many times. The genes are TRBV20-1 and TRBJ2-3; 7 bases map to TRBD2. Germline V gene lookup returns CDR1 DFQATT and CDR2 SNEGSKA (reference sequence). The CDR3 has 15 amino acids. The junction had 8 bases not matched to a gene; V was cut back by 3 bases and J by 2 bases. The CDR3 coding sequence is TGCAGTGCTAGTACTAGCGAAGAAGTCACAGATACGCAGTATTTT. Its translation: CSASTSEEVTDTQYF.

The chain couples TRBV28 to TRBJ1-4; 10 bases are a match to TRBD1. J was trimmed by 8 bases and V by 8 bases; bases with no gene match: 20. In germline, CDR1 is MDHEN, CDR2 SYDVKM. The length of the CDR3 is 18 residues. CDR3 nucleotide sequence: TGTGCCAGCTACCCCTCGACAGGGGGCCCCGAGGGAAGAGAAAAACTGTTTTTT. This sequence encodes CASYPSTGGPEGREKLFF.

Many counts were recorded for this clonotype. J is TRBJ2-5 and V is TRBV5-1, with a weak D call TRBD1 (5 bases). Germline V gene sequence: CDR1 SGHRS, CDR2 YFSETQ. This CDR3 is 13 amino acids long. V was clipped by 2 bases and J by 4 bases, with 9 bases between them. For the CDR3, the DNA is TGCGCCAGCAGCTTAAGGGGTGGAGAGACCCAGTACTTC. This gives the protein CASSLRGGETQYF.

This clonotype was seen repeatedly, ten times or more. This rearrangement joins TRBV30 to TRBJ1-1; D call uncertain. The CDR3 consists of 13 residues. V was cut by 1 base and J by 1 base, with 7 bases left in between. Germline V lookup: CDR1 GTSNPN, CDR2 SVGIG (reference sequence). Here the CDR3 DNA reads TGTGCCTGGAGTGCCGTCGCGAACACTGAAGCTTTCTTT. The encoded protein is CAWSAVANTEAFF.

This clonotype has only a few counts. V gene TRBV9 combines with J gene TRBJ2-3; 10 bases match TRBD2. Germline V gives CDR1 SGDLS, CDR2 YYNGEE. The CDR3 consists of 17 residues. The ends lost 3 bases at V and 5 bases at J; junction bases unmatched: 12. CDR3 in amino acids: CASSAPWTSGPLDTQYF. Here the CDR3 DNA reads TGTGCCAGCAGCGCCCCCTGGACTAGCGGACCACTAGATACGCAGTATTTT.

This clonotype was seen at least ten times. This chain links TRBV27 with TRBJ2-7; TRBD2 agrees at 9 bases. Germline CDR1 is MNHEY and CDR2 is SMNVEV (reference sequence). Trimming cost V 3 bases and J 0 bases; bases outside gene matches: 3. CDR3 length equals 15 residues. Here the CDR3 reads CASSLAGGTSYEQYF. The CDR3 DNA is TGTGCCAGCAGTTTGGCGGGAGGGACCTCCTACGAGCAGTACTTC.